This T cell receptor beta chain was identified in a study of patients and donors after allogeneic stem cell transplantation. MiXCR, run by TCRdb on the RT-PCR reads, gives a single entry per CDR3 protein. Counted here are 30,000 to 35,000 distinct CDR3 sequences, under 7.5% occurring once; the ten biggest clones make up around a third. The length of the CDR3 is 16 residues. The V and J ends lost 0 bases and 7 bases, in that order; junction bases with no gene match: 9. Germline CDR1 is LGHDT and CDR2 is YNNKEL (reference sequence). At least ten counts were recorded for this clonotype. The receptor was derived from a human donor who was either an allogeneic HSCT recipient or a stem cell or donor lymphocyte infusion donor (not recorded which). It is not recorded whose cells these are; they may come from a transplant donor. V is TRBV3-1 and J is TRBJ2-1, with 7 bases that match TRBD2. Sequenced input: blood, either unsorted or a sorted T cell fraction (not recorded which). CDR3 DNA: TGTGCCAGCAGCCAAGATCTTGTGGGAGGGTGGAATGAGCAGTTCTTC. Translated, it gives CASSQDLVGGWNEQFF.